This T cell receptor (beta chain) was profiled in a study of T cell responses to AZD1222 COVID-19 vaccine. Study outcomes and limitations: Just a handful of AZD1222 recipients tested seropositive at baseline. Variant regions that are unmutated are reportedly the target of nearly half of spike-specific TCRs.

Trimming removed 2 bases from V and 2 bases from J, with 17 bases in between. The CDR3 is 16 amino acids. Germline assignment: CDR1 SGHKS and CDR2 YYEKEE (reference sequence). In this sample, this clone turned up once. Its antigen remains unidentified. Measured with immunoSEQ multiplex PCR; TCRdb has only the in-frame clones, and not every one. The data show around 80,000 clones, with about 88% seen just once and approximately 11% held by the top ten. The source of this sequence is an adult in good health. V and J are TRBV5-5 and TRBJ2-7, with a tentative D call TRBD2 (6 bases). This sample comprised peripheral blood, obtained on day 0 of AZD1222 vaccination. DNA of the CDR3: TGTGCCAGCAGCTTATTGGAGGACTGGAGGGCCTACGAGCAGTACTTC. Translating it yields CASSLLEDWRAYEQYF. The full variable domain, its missing parts supplied by reference TRBV5-5 and TRBJ2-7, is DAGVTQSPTHLIKTRGQQVTLRCSPISGHKSVSWYQQVLGQGPQFIFQYYEKEERGRGNFPDRFSARQFPNYSSELNVNALLLGDSALYLCASSLLEDWRAYEQYFGPGTRLTVT.